The clone carrying this TCR beta chain has a single count. Its target is unknown. Here immunoSEQ multiplex PCR was the method, and the copy in TCRdb shows in-frame clones only, minus some. The table lists around 9,000 clones, 88% of them singletons. The CDR3 totals 15 residues. Trimming at V came to 5 bases and at J to 4 bases, leaving 8 bases not matched to a gene. Germline V lookup: CDR1 MNHEY, CDR2 SVGAGI. This sample is drawn from a study of stem cell transplantation in POMP-related autoinflammatory disease. Study overall: The study hypothesized thymoproteasome defects skew the TRB repertoire via impaired CD8+ selection. Neutrophil and platelet engraftment from the graft donor was 100% through one year after transplant.

Broader study findings: Across all analyzed T-cell subsets, patients with PRAID tended toward reduced diversity and increased clonality. Patients with PRAID showed a restricted number of unique TRB V-J gene pairings.

The source of this sequence is a human patient with POMP-related autoinflammation and immune dysregulation (PRAID). Some T cells may have come from the graft donor. Sequencing was performed on CD8+ T cells from PBMCs, taken after stem cell transplantation. This rearrangement joins TRBV6-5 to TRBJ1-2; 9 nucleotides agree with TRBD1. Written as DNA, the CDR3 is TGTGCCAGCAGTAGTGGACAGGGGAGGATCTATGGCTACACCTTC. Its protein is CASSSGQGRIYGYTF.